This paragraph covers one T cell receptor beta chain sequence. In the source study's methods: Quantification of nucleated cells was approximated via reference gene primer amplification. Only in-frame clones appear in the TCRdb table, and some are missing; sequencing was by immunoSEQ multiplex PCR. V and J calls and clone size follow that table, whereas D and trimming were derived from the DNA. The data show hundreds of thousands of clones, with more than 85% seen just once and approximately 1.7% held by the top ten. The record originates from a study of blood T cell repertoires in COVID-19. Cohorts were based on clinical histories the participants reported. Symptom resolution, clearance, or two negative PCRs marked the recovered donors of Cohort 3. This CDR3 has 11 residues. Per the germline V gene, CDR1 is SQVTM and CDR2 is ANQGSEA. The V and J ends lost 6 bases and 4 bases respectively, with 9 bases between them.

Sequencing was carried out using PBMCs or T cells enriched from blood (not recorded which). This chain uses TRBV29-1 with TRBJ1-2, with a possible D match to TRBD1 (5 bases). This receptor was taken from a woman in her fifties or sixties who had recovered from COVID-19. The CDR3, as DNA: TGCAGCGTCTGGGGCGGCTATGGCTACACCTTC. Translation: CSVWGGYGYTF.